The source of this T cell receptor beta chain is a study of regulatory T cells in long-lasting Graves disease. General study findings and limits: TRBV28, TRBJ1-2 and TRBJ2-5 emerged as the favored segments in persistent disease.

Time point of the sample: newly diagnosed GD, antithyroid drugs for less than 3 months. The TCR library was prepared using RNA isolated from PBMCs. In Xi'an, China, an endocrinology department was the source of patients. J was trimmed by 3 bases and V by 0 bases; bases with no gene match: 10. CDR1 is DFQATT, CDR2 SNEGSKA, per germline (reference sequence). The CDR3 is 16 residues long. This clonotype was counted many times. Its specificity is unknown. Construction of the TCR beta libraries employed iRepertoire HTBI primers in conjunction with Arm-PCR of CDR3 regions. A single record per CDR3 protein comes from TCRdb applying MiXCR to the multiplex PCR reads. In the table there are 510,000 or so distinct CDR3 sequences, 12% of which are singletons. These data also formed part of another study, on T cells in Graves' hyperthyroidism and ophthalmopathy.

The receptor comes from a woman in her twenties or thirties with Graves disease. The chain couples TRBV20-1 to TRBJ1-1; 7 nucleotides agree with TRBD1. Source: peripheral blood mononuclear cells (PBMCs), taken at new diagnosis, from a patient treated with antithyroid drugs. CDR3 bases: TGCAGTGCTAGAGATCGAGGAGGGGGCCCTCACACTGAAGCTTTCTTT. It specifies CSARDRGGGPHTEAFF.